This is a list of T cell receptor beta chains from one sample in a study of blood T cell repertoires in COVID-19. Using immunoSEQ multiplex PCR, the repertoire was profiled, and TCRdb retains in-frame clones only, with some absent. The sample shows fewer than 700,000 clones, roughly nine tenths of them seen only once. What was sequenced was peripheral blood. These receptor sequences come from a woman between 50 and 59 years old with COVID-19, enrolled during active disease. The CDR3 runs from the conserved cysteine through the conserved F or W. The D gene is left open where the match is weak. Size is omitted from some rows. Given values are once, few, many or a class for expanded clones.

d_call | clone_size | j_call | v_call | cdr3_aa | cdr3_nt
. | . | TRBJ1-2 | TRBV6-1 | CASSESWGSLANYGYTF | TGTGCCAGCAGTGAAAGTTGGGGCTCATTAGCTAACTATGGCTACACCTTC
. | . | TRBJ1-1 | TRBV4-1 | CASSRSVAGTEAFF | TGCGCCAGCAGCCGCTCCGTCGCGGGGACTGAAGCTTTCTTT
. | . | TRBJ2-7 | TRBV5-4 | CASSTGMVEVNSEQYF | TGTGCCAGCAGCACGGGGATGGTTGAGGTTAATAGCGAGCAGTACTTC
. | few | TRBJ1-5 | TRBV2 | CASSEQGYSNQPQHF | TGTGCCAGCAGTGAACAGGGGTATAGCAATCAGCCCCAGCATTTT
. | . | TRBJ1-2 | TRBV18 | CASSGVDRANYGYTF | TGTGCCAGCTCAGGAGTGGACAGAGCTAACTATGGCTACACCTTC
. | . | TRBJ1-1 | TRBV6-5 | CATEKIEHRDTEAFF | TGTGCCACCGAGAAGATTGAGCATCGAGACACTGAAGCTTTCTTT
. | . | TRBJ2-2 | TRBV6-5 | CASTLSTGYTGELFF | TGTGCCAGCACCCTCTCGACAGGCTACACCGGGGAGCTGTTTTTT
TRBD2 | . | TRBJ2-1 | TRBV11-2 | CASRSRGGHNEQFF | TGTGCCAGCAGGTCTCGGGGGGGCCACAATGAGCAGTTCTTC
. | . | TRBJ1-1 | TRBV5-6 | CASSLVGSEAFF | TGTGCCAGCAGCTTGGTGGGCTCTGAAGCTTTCTTT
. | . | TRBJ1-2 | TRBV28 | CASRNVRLQGYTF | TGTGCCAGCAGGAACGTTCGTCTACAGGGCTACACCTTC
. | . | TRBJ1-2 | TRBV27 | CASSLDSSRRGYTF | TGTGCCAGCAGTTTAGACAGTAGTCGTCGTGGCTACACCTTC
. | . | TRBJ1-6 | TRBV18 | CASSPGAGDNSPLHF | TGTGCCAGCTCACCGGGGGCAGGGGATAATTCACCCCTCCACTTT
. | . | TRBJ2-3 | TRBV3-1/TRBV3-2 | CASSQDYLTDTQYF | TGTGCCAGCAGCCAAGACTACCTCACAGATACGCAGTATTTT
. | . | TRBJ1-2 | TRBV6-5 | CASSPLAGGDGGYTF | TGTGCCAGCAGTCCCCTGGCTGGGGGCGATGGGGGCTACACCTTC
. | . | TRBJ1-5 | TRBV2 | CASSERGFQPQHF | TGTGCCAGCAGTGAGAGAGGGTTCCAGCCCCAGCATTTT
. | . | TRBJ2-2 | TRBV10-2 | CASSGAGLNTGELFF | TGCGCCAGCAGTGGCGCGGGGCTGAACACCGGGGAGCTGTTTTTT
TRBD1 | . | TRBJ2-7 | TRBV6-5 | CASRGQSYEQYF | TGTGCCAGCAGGGGACAGTCGTACGAGCAGTACTTC
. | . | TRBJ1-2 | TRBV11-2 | CASSPGQSHGYTF | TGTGCCAGCAGCCCAGGACAGAGTCATGGCTACACCTTC
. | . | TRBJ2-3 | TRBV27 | CASSLMGATDTQYF | TGTGCCAGCAGTTTAATGGGGGCCACAGATACGCAGTATTTT
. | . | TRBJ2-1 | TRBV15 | CATTTSTGEEEQFF | TGTGCCACGACGACTAGTACGGGTGAGGAGGAGCAGTTCTTC
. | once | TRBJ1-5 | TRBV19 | CASSIGGASNQPQHF | TGTGCCAGTAGTATCGGAGGGGCGAGCAATCAGCCCCAGCATTTT
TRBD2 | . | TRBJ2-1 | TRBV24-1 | CATSDGLAGVGSYNEQFF | TGTGCCACCAGTGATGGCCTAGCGGGGGTGGGGTCCTACAATGAGCAGTTCTTC
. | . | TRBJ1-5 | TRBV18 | CASSPGGGDQPQHF | TGTGCCAGCTCACCAGGGGGGGGTGACCAGCCCCAGCATTTT
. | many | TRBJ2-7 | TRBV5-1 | CASSLAAVAYEQYF | TGCGCCAGCAGCTTGGCGGCGGTGGCCTACGAGCAGTACTTC
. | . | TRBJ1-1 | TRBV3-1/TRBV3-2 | CASSRQEDTEAFF | TGTGCCAGCTCCCGGCAGGAGGACACTGAAGCTTTCTTT
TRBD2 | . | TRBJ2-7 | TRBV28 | CASTRGGGSYEQYF | TGTGCCAGCACCCGCGGGGGAGGCTCCTACGAGCAGTACTTC
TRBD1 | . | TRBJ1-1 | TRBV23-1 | CASRYQQGPTEAFF | TGCGCCAGCAGGTACCAACAGGGGCCCACTGAAGCTTTCTTT
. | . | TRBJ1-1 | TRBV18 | CASSPTHNTEAFF | TGTGCCAGCTCACCCACACACAACACTGAAGCTTTCTTT
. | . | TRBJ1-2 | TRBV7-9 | CASSLSLTSSYGYTF | TGTGCCAGCAGCTTATCTCTTACGAGTTCCTATGGCTACACCTTC
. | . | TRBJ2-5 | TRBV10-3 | CAISEDSQETQYF | TGTGCCATCAGTGAGGACAGCCAAGAGACCCAGTACTTC
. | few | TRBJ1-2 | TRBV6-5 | CASTPAGFLGYGYTF | TGTGCCAGCACCCCCGCGGGGTTCCTTGGGTATGGCTACACCTTC
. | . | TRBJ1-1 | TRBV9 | CASSVWASGNTEAFF | TGTGCCAGCAGCGTCTGGGCTTCTGGGAACACTGAAGCTTTCTTT
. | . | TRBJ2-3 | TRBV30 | CAWSVGGDTQYF | TGTGCCTGGAGTGTAGGGGGAGATACGCAGTATTTT
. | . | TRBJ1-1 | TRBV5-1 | CASSLGGQTLPTEAFF | TGCGCCAGCAGCTTGGGGGGACAAACTCTTCCGACTGAAGCTTTCTTT
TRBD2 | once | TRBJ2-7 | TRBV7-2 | CASSSGLAGGEQYF | TGTGCCAGCAGCTCAGGACTAGCGGGAGGCGAGCAGTACTTC
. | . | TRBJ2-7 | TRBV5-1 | CASSLAGVSEQYF | TGCGCCAGCAGCTTGGCCGGGGTAAGCGAGCAGTACTTC
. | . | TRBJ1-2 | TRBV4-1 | CASSQDSVNYGYTF | TGCGCCAGCAGCCAAGATTCGGTTAACTATGGCTACACCTTC